This T cell receptor beta chain was captured by sequencing in a study of vaccination effects on CD4 cells after COVID-19. Concerning this clone: The target antigen is unknown.

The J segment lost 5 bases and the V segment lost 2 bases, leaving 5 bases of the junction unmatched. This CDR3 has 15 amino acids. Looked up from germline, CDR1 is LNHNV and CDR2 is YYDKDF (reference sequence). Repertoires were generated with immunoSEQ multiplex PCR, while TCRdb's copy carries only in-frame clones and drops some. The sample yields roughly 27,000 clones, around 79% seen once. Under the ViraFEST assay, PBMC were stimulated with viral peptide pools so that antigen-specific CD4+ T cells expanded. Sequencing was performed afterwards. The culture ran for about 11 days, and then CD4+ T cells were isolated. From March to December 2020, the person had a SARS-CoV-2 infection that was confirmed by PCR. Wells each received approximately 2 million PBMC, cultured with approximately 9 IU/ml IL-2 and roughly 9.8 ug/ml peptides.

Sequencing used CD4+ T cells from PBMCs cultured with HCoV-NL63 spike peptides, obtained before COVID-19 vaccination. This TCR came from a human donor who had a prior SARS-CoV-2 infection. The V gene is TRBV15, the J gene TRBJ2-3; 9 positions agree with TRBD2. CDR3 bases: TGTGCCACCAGCAGAAGACTAGCGGCAAGAGATACGCAGTATTTT. Protein sequence: CATSRRLAARDTQYF.